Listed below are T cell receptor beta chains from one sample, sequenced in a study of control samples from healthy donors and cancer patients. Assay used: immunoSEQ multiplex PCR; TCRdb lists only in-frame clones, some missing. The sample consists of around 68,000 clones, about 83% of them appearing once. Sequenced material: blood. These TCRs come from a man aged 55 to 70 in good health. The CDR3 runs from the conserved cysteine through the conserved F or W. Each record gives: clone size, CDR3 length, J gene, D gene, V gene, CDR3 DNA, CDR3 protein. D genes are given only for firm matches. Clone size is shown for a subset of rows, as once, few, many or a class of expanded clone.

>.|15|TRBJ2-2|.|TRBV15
TGTGCCACCAGCGGTCGTGGCGCTAAAACCGGGGAGCTGTTTTTT
CATSGRGAKTGELFF
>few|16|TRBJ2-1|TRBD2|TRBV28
TGTGCCAGCACCCAACCTGGGGGGGTAAGCAACAATGAGCAGTTCTTC
CASTQPGGVSNNEQFF
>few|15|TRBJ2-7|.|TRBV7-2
TGTGCCAGCAGCCCCTTTTTCAGGGGCACCTACGAGCAGTACTTC
CASSPFFRGTYEQYF
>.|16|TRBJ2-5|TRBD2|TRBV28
TGTGCCAGCAGTTTATCGGGCGGGAGGGGCCAAGAGACCCAGTACTTC
CASSLSGGRGQETQYF
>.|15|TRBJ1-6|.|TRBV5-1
TGCGCCAGCAGCACCGGACTGACCTATAATTCACCCCTCCACTTT
CASSTGLTYNSPLHF
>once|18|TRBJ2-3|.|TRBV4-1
TGCGCCAGCAGCCAAGATCCATACCAGGGGTCTGTCACAGATACGCAGTATTTT
CASSQDPYQGSVTDTQYF
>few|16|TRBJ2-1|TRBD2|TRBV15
TGTGCCACCAGCAGAGAACTAGCGGGAGGGCCATATGAGCAGTTCTTC
CATSRELAGGPYEQFF
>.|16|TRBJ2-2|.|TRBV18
TGTGCCAGCTCACCCTACAGGGTATCGAACACCGGGGAGCTGTTTTTT
CASSPYRVSNTGELFF
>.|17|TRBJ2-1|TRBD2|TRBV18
TGTGCCAGCTCACCACGTCTAGCGGGTGATAGCCGCAATGAGCAGTTCTTC
CASSPRLAGDSRNEQFF
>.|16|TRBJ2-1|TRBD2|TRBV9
TGTGCCAGCAGCGTGGCCTACGGACTAGCGAACAATGAGCAGTTCTTC
CASSVAYGLANNEQFF
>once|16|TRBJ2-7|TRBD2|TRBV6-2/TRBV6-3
TGTGCCAGCAGTTACTCTAGCGGGGGAACCCACTACGAGCAGTACTTC
CASSYSSGGTHYEQYF
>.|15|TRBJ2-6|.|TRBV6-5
TGTGCCAGCAGTTACTCGGGAAATGGGGCCAACGTCCTGACTTTC
CASSYSGNGANVLTF
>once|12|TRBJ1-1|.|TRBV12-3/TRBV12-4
TGTGCCAGCAGTCCCTCGTCTACTGAAGCTTTCTTT
CASSPSSTEAFF
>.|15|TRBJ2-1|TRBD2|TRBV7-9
TGTGCCAGCAGCTTAGTAGCGGGAGGGCCTTATGAGCAGTTCTTC
CASSLVAGGPYEQFF
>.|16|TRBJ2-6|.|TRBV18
TGTGCCAGCTCACCAGGGCAGGCACCAGGGGCCAACGTCCTGACTTTC
CASSPGQAPGANVLTF
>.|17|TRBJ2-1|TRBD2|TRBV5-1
TGCGCCAGCAGCCCAAAAGGGACTACCCTGTTAGGCAATGAGCAGTTCTTC
CASSPKGTTLLGNEQFF
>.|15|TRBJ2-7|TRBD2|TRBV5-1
TGCGCCAGCAGCTTGGAAGCTAGCGGGAGTTACGAGCAGTACTTC
CASSLEASGSYEQYF
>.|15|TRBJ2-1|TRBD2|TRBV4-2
TGTGCCAGCAGCCAACTTAGCGGGGCGGACAATGAGCAGTTCTTC
CASSQLSGADNEQFF
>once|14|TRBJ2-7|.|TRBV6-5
TGTGCCAGCAGCCGACACGAACAAGCCTATGAGCAGTACTTC
CASSRHEQAYEQYF
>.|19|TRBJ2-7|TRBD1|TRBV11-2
TGTGCCAGCAGTCTCCCGGGACAGGGGTCTGAGCGGAGATCCTACGAGCAGTACTTC
CASSLPGQGSERRSYEQYF
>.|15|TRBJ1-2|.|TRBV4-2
TGTGCCAGCAGTCACGGTTTGGGGCCTCGATATGGCTACACCTTC
CASSHGLGPRYGYTF
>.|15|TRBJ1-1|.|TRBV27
TGTGCCAGCAGTTCCTTCGGGACACAGAACACTGAAGCTTTCTTT
CASSSFGTQNTEAFF
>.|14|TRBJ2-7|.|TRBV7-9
TGTGCCAGCAGCTTAGAGACAGCGAGATACGAGCAGTACTTC
CASSLETARYEQYF
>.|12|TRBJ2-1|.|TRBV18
TGTGCCAGCTCACTTCGGAAAAATGAGCAGTTCTTC
CASSLRKNEQFF
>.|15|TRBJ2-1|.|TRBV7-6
TGTGCCAGCAGCTTAGTTAGGGGAAAGTACAATGAGCAGTTCTTC
CASSLVRGKYNEQFF
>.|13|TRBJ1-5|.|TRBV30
TGTGCCTGGAGTGTCCGAGGTGGGCAGCCCCAGCATTTT
CAWSVRGGQPQHF
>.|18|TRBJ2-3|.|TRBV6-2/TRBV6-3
TGTGCCAGCAGTTCCCGAGGCGCCTTCCCAATTGGCACAGATACGCAGTATTTT
CASSSRGAFPIGTDTQYF
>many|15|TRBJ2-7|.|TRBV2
TGTGCCAGCAGTGGTGGGATGAGGCAGGGCGGCGAGCAGTACTTC
CASSGGMRQGGEQYF
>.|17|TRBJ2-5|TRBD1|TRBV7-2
TGTGCCAGCAGCTTACGGCCCCTACAGGGGGTTCAAGAGACCCAGTACTTC
CASSLRPLQGVQETQYF
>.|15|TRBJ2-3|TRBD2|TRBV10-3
TGTGCCATCAGTGGAGGCGGGAGGGCCAGAGATACGCAGTATTTT
CAISGGGRARDTQYF
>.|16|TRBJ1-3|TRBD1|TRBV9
TGTGCCAGCAGCAACATCCAGGGGGCACTTGGAAACACCATATATTTT
CASSNIQGALGNTIYF
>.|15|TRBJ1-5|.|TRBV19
TGTGCCAGTAGTATAGCCAGGGGAAGCAATCAGCCCCAGCATTTT
CASSIARGSNQPQHF
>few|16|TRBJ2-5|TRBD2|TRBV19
TGTGCCAGTAGCGGTCTAGCGGGCGCCAACCAAGAGACCCAGTACTTC
CASSGLAGANQETQYF
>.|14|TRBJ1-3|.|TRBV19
TGTGCCAGTACTATAAGGTCCTCTGGAAACACCATATATTTT
CASTIRSSGNTIYF
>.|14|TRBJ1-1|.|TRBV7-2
TGTGCCAGCAGCTTACGACAGTCGAACACTGAAGCTTTCTTT
CASSLRQSNTEAFF
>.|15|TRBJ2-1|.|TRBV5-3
TGTGCCAGAAGCTTCAACCAACTCACCTACAATGAGCAGTTCTTC
CARSFNQLTYNEQFF
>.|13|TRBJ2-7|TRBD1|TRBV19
TGTGCCAGTAGCCTCGGACAGGGCTACGAGCAGTACTTC
CASSLGQGYEQYF
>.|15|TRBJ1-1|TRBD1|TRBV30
TGTGCCTGGAGTCCCAGGGGGAACATGAACACTGAAGCTTTCTTT
CAWSPRGNMNTEAFF
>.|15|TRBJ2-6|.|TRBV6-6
TGTGCCAGCAGTTCCTCTGGCTCTGGGGCCAACGTCCTGACTTTC
CASSSSGSGANVLTF